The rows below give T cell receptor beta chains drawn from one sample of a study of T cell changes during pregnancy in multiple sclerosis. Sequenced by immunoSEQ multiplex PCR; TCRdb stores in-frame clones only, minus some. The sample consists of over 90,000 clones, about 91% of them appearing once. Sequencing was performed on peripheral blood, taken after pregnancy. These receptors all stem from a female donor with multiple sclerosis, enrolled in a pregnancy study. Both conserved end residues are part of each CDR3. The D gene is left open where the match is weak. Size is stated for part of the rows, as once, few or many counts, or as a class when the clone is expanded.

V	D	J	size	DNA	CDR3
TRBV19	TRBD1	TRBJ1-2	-	TGTGCCAGTAGTACCCAACGACAGGGGACCAACTATGGCTACACCTTC	CASSTQRQGTNYGYTF
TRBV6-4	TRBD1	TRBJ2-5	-	TGTGCCAGCAGTGACGGGCCAGGGGGCCGCTCGGAGACCCAGTACTTC	CASSDGPGGRSETQYF
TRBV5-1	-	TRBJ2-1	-	TGCGCCAGCAGCCCCACGAGAGGGAATTACTACAATGAGCAGTTCTTC	CASSPTRGNYYNEQFF
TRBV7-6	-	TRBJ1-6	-	TGTGCCAGCAGCTTAGGAGCTACAGCTAATTCACCCCTCCACTTT	CASSLGATANSPLHF
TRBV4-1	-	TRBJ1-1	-	TGCGCCAGCAGCCAAGACGCCCTGAGACAGGAAGTATGGTTTCGGACTGAAGCTTTCTTT	CASSQDALRQEVWFRTEAFF
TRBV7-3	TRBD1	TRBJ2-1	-	TGTGCCAGCAGCTCGAAGGACAGGGCCGGTGAGCAGTTCTTC	CASSSKDRAGEQFF
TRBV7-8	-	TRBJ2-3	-	TGTGCCAGCAGCCCAGGGGTCACGGCAGATACGCAGTATTTT	CASSPGVTADTQYF
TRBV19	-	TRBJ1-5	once	TGTGCCAGTAGACAGGTGGGCAGCAATCAGCCCCAGCATTTT	CASRQVGSNQPQHF
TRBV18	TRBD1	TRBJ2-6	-	TGTGCCAGCTCACCGCAGTCTGGACAGGGGGCGTCTGGGGCCAACGTCCTGACTTTC	CASSPQSGQGASGANVLTF
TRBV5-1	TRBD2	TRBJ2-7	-	TGCGCCAGCAGCCGTCTGACTAGCGGCCCCTCCTACGAGCAGTACTTC	CASSRLTSGPSYEQYF
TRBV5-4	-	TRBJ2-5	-	TGTGCCAGCAGCTTGGTACCGGGACAACAAGAGACCCAGTACTTC	CASSLVPGQQETQYF
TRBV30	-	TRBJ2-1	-	TGTGCCTGGAGTGTAGGGATAAGGAGGAATGAGCAGTTCTTC	CAWSVGIRRNEQFF
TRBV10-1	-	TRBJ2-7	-	TGCGCCAGCAGTGTGACAGACTACGAGCAGTACTTC	CASSVTDYEQYF
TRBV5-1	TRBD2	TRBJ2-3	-	TGCGCCAGCAGCTTTAGGGGCGGGACTAGCGGCGAAGCAGATACGCAGTATTTT	CASSFRGGTSGEADTQYF
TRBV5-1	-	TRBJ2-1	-	TGCGCCAGCAGCTTGCTCGGGGGTTTCTACAATGAGCAGTTCTTC	CASSLLGGFYNEQFF
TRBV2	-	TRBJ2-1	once	TGTGCCAGCATAGAGGGCTCCTACAATGAGCAGTTCTTC	CASIEGSYNEQFF
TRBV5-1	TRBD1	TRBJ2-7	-	TGCGCCAGCAGAGAACAGGGGAGAGGTAACTACGAGCAGTACTTC	CASREQGRGNYEQYF
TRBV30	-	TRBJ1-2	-	TGTGCCTGGGGAACAGGGAACTATGGCTACACCTTC	CAWGTGNYGYTF
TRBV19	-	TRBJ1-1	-	TGTGCCAGTAGTATTCTAGAAGCCGGCACGAACACTGAAGCTTTCTTT	CASSILEAGTNTEAFF
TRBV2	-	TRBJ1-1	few	TGTGCCAGCAAAGGGGATCTGAACACTGAAGCTTTCTTT	CASKGDLNTEAFF
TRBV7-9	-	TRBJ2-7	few	TGTGCCAGCGGAGACGGCTCCTACGAGCAGTACTTC	CASGDGSYEQYF
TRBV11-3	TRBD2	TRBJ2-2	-	TGTGCCAGCAGCTCGGGGACTAGCAGGAACACCGGGGAGCTGTTTTTT	CASSSGTSRNTGELFF
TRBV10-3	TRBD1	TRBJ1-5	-	TGTGCCATCAGTGAGTCGGGACAGGGGGATCAGCCCCAGCATTTT	CAISESGQGDQPQHF
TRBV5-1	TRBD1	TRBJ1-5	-	TGCGCCAGCAGCTTTTCCGGGACAGATAATCAGCCCCAGCATTTT	CASSFSGTDNQPQHF
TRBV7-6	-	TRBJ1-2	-	TGTGCCAGCAGCTTAGATGCGGGATCGGGCTATGGCTACACCTTC	CASSLDAGSGYGYTF
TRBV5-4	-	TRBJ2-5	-	TGTGCCATATGGAGTAGCGGAGGGGTGGAGACCCAGTACTTC	CAIWSSGGVETQYF
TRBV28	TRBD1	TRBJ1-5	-	TGTGCCAGCAGTTTATTGTGGACAGGGAGCAATCAGCCCCAGCATTTT	CASSLLWTGSNQPQHF
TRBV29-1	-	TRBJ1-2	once	TGCAGCGTTGGACAACCCTATGGCTACACCTTC	CSVGQPYGYTF
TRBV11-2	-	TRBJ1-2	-	TGTGCCAGCAGCTTAGCTTTGACAGGCCTACCCTATGGCTACACCTTC	CASSLALTGLPYGYTF
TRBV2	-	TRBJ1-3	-	TGTGCCAGCAGTGCCGGGAAGGGATCTGGAAACACCATATATTTT	CASSAGKGSGNTIYF
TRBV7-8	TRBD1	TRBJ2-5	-	TGTGCCAGCAGCTTGACAGGGGGCTGGGAGACCCAGTACTTC	CASSLTGGWETQYF
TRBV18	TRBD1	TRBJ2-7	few	TGTGCCAGCTCACCACGGGACAGACCGAGCTCCTACGAGCAGTACTTC	CASSPRDRPSSYEQYF
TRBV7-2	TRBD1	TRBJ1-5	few	TGTGCCAGCAGCTCTACCGGGACAGGGCGAAGTCAGCCCCAGCATTTT	CASSSTGTGRSQPQHF
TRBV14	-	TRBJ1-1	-	TGTGCCAGCAGCCAAGAAGCATGGAGCACTGAAGCTTTCTTT	CASSQEAWSTEAFF
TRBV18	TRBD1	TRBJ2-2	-	TGTGCCAGCTCACCACCCGGGACAGCGATCACCGGGGAGCTGTTTTTT	CASSPPGTAITGELFF
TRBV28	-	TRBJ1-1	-	TGTGCCAGCAGCAGAGCGGTGAACACTGAAGCTTTCTTT	CASSRAVNTEAFF
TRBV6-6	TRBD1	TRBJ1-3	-	TGTGCCAGCAGGGGGGGACAGGGCTCTGGAAACACCATATATTTT	CASRGGQGSGNTIYF
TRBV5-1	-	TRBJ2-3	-	TGCGCCAGCAGCGCCTCGGGACTTGGCACAGATACGCAGTATTTT	CASSASGLGTDTQYF
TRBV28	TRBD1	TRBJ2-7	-	TGTGCCAGCAGGCCACAGGGGACCGCACCCTACGAGCAGTACTTC	CASRPQGTAPYEQYF
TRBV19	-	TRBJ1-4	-	TGTGCCAGTAGTATAGCGGACTATACTGAAAAACTGTTTTTT	CASSIADYTEKLFF
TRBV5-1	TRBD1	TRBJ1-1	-	TGCGCCAGCACCGACAGGGCCACTGAAGCTTTCTTT	CASTDRATEAFF
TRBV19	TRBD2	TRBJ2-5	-	TGTGCCAGTAAAAGACTAGCGGGAGGAGGAGAGACCCAGTACTTC	CASKRLAGGGETQYF
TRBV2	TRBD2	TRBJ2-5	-	TGTGCCAGCAAGAGCGGGAGGGCCGGGGAGACCCAGTACTTC	CASKSGRAGETQYF
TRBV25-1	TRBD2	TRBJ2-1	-	TGTGCCAGCAGTGACCTGGGGAGGGGTATGGTCAATGAGCAGTTCTTC	CASSDLGRGMVNEQFF
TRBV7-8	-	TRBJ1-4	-	TGTGCCAGCAGCTTAGACGGCGGAACTAATGAAAAACTGTTTTTT	CASSLDGGTNEKLFF
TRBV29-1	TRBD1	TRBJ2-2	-	TGCAGCGTTGGGGAGGGTTCGGACAGGGGCTACACCGGGGAGCTGTTTTTT	CSVGEGSDRGYTGELFF
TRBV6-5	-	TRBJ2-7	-	TGTGCCAGCAGTTACTCTGGCAGCTACGAGCAGTACTTC	CASSYSGSYEQYF
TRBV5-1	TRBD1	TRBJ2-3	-	TGCGCCAGCAGGACAGGGGCTTACACAGATACGCAGTATTTT	CASRTGAYTDTQYF
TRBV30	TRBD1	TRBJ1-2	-	TGTGCCTGGAACGCCCCACTGGGCAGGGGGGAGTATGGCTACACCTTC	CAWNAPLGRGEYGYTF
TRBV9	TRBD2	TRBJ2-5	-	TGTGCCAGCAGCGTAGGACTAGCGGGGTCTGAGACCCAGTACTTC	CASSVGLAGSETQYF
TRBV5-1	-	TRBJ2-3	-	TGCGCCAGCAGCTCCCAGGGGATGACAGATACGCAGTATTTT	CASSSQGMTDTQYF
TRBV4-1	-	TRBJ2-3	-	TGCGCCAGCAGCCAAGATCCTCTAGGCCTTAGCACAGATACGCAGTATTTT	CASSQDPLGLSTDTQYF
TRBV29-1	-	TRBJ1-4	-	TGCAGCGTTGCCCAAGCAGGCCATGAAAAACTGTTTTTT	CSVAQAGHEKLFF
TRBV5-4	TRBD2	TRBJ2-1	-	TGTGCCAGCAGCTGGACTAGCGGGAGTACCGATGAGCAGTTCTTC	CASSWTSGSTDEQFF
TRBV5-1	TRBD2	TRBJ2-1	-	TGCGCCAGCAGCTTGGGAACAGCGGGAGGACGGGAGCAGTTCTTC	CASSLGTAGGREQFF